This T cell receptor (beta chain) stems from a study of cytomegalovirus exposure and HLA in healthy donors. Study in general: A subsequent analysis stated that the 110 or so validation repertoires were run on the same platform as the roughly 670 first-cohort repertoires.

On this clone: The antigen remains unidentified.

TCRdb keeps only in-frame clones here, not all; method: immunoSEQ multiplex PCR. This sample carries approximately 120,000 clones, about 96% of them seen once, and the ten largest clones take about 1.8%. The germline CDR1 and CDR2 sequences are LGHNT and FRNRAP. The CDR3 totals 13 residues. Trimming stripped 1 base from V and 8 bases from J, with 11 bases between. Study results and caveats: Both high specificity and high sensitivity reportedly marked the classifier's diagnosis of cytomegalovirus status. The study flagged around 160 TCR beta chains as cytomegalovirus-associated. It was found in a later analysis that first-cohort TCR clusters tended to co-occur in the roughly 120 validation repertoires.

The V call is TRBV12-5, the J call TRBJ1-2; D perhaps matches TRBD1 (6 bases). The receptor's source is a young man in good health and CMV-seronegative. Sample: PBMCs. CDR3: CASGLEQGTGYTF. The DNA for the CDR3 is TGTGCTAGTGGTTTGGAACAGGGAACAGGCTACACCTTC.